This TCR beta chain comes out of a study of T cells in Graves' hyperthyroidism and ophthalmopathy. This clonotype was seen only a few times. Researchers took RNA transcripts and amplified the TCR beta CDR3 regions from them. HTBI primers were employed in a first-round RT-PCR of the TCR CDR3. TCRdb passed the multiplex PCR reads through MiXCR, listing each CDR3 protein once. The table lists about 200,000 distinct CDR3 sequences, approximately 17% of them singletons, with 50% in the top ten. The TCR originated in a middle-aged man with Graves' hyperthyroidism. The sample was blood.

The CDR3: CSVRTPGQGTGELFF. The CDR3 bases are TGCAGCGTTCGAACCCCCGGACAGGGCACCGGGGAGCTGTTTTTT. V and J are TRBV29-1 and TRBJ2-2; 8 nucleotides align to TRBD1. The CDR3 is 15 residues long. V shed 5 bases and J 4 bases; nucleotides not matched to a gene: 9. Germline assignment: CDR1 SQVTM and CDR2 ANQGSEA.